The clone carrying this T cell receptor beta chain was seen repeatedly, ten times or more. What it binds is unknown. The sample belongs to a study of T-cell reconstitution after alpha-beta-depleted transplantation in children. Study results and caveats: There were reportedly several hundred expanded graft clones from which alpha-beta T cells came about two months after transplant.

Unique molecular identifiers were incorporated during preparation of the TCRbeta library. TCRdb used MiXCR to reprocess the PCR reads, holding one entry per CDR3 protein. The data show 200,000 to 250,000 distinct CDR3 sequences, roughly 7% seen once. CDR1 DFQATT and CDR2 SNEGSKA come from the germline V gene (reference sequence). The CDR3 extends over 13 amino acids. This TCR was sampled from a boy aged 2 to 10 with acute lymphoblastic leukemia, due to receive a stem cell transplant. The sample was PBMCs, taken before TCRalphabeta/CD19-depleted stem cell transplant. The gene calls are TRBV20-1 and TRBJ2-7, with a possible D match to TRBD2 (6 bases). The CDR3 region has the DNA TGCAGAGCTGCCGGGACTCTGAACTACGAGCAGTACTTC. It translates to CRAAGTLNYEQYF.